The next 14 T cell receptor beta chains were all read from a single sample in a study of OX40 agonist ivuxolimab in advanced cancers. Sequencing was performed with immunoSEQ multiplex PCR; in TCRdb, only in-frame clones are kept and a portion is missing. The sample includes 70,000 to 80,000 clones, roughly 93% of them seen just once. The material sequenced was CD4+ or CD8+ T cells sorted from blood, taken in a trial of the OX40 agonist ivuxolimab. These receptors came from an adult with an advanced solid tumor such as melanoma, head and neck, liver or kidney cancer.

The rearrangement uses TRBV9 and TRBJ1-1, with 7 positions matching TRBD1. Germline-derived CDR1 and CDR2 are SGDLS and YYNGEE. J gave up 4 bases and V 4 bases, and 4 bases lay outside the gene matches. CDR3 length: 13 amino acids. CDR3 DNA: TGTGCCAGCAGCTCAGGGGGTGGCACTGAAGCTTTCTTT. Amino acid sequence: CASSSGGGTEAFF. The whole variable domain, remainder taken from reference TRBV9 and TRBJ1-1, is DSGVTQTPKHLITATGQRVTLRCSPRSGDLSVYWYQQSLDQGLQFLIQYYNGEERAKGNILERFSAQQFPDLHSELNLSSLELGDSALYFCASSSGGGTEAFFGQGTRLTVV.

The CDR3 sequence is CASYRAYGYTF. The CDR3 DNA reads as TGTGCCAGCTACAGGGCGTATGGCTACACCTTC. The gene calls are TRBV19 and TRBJ1-2; D is perhaps TRBD1 (6 bases). The CDR3 loop spans 11 amino acids. V was pared by 9 bases and J by 5 bases, with 10 bases between. Germline V gives CDR1 LNHDA, CDR2 SQIVND (reference sequence). Drawing the rest from reference TRBV19 and TRBJ1-2, the complete variable domain is DGGITQSPKYLFRKEGQNVTLSCEQNLNHDAMYWYRQDPGQGLRLIYYSQIVNDFQKGDIAEGYSVSREKKESFPLTVTSAQKNPTAFYLCASYRAYGYTFGSGTRLTVV.

The chain combines TRBV7-9 with TRBJ2-7; TRBD2 might be the D (5 bases). V was trimmed by 2 bases and J by 3 bases, leaving 14 bases between them. This CDR3 is built from 15 residues. Germline V lookup: CDR1 SEHNR, CDR2 FQNEAQ (reference sequence). CDR3 DNA sequence: TGTGCCAGCAGCTTATCGGATGACGGGGACTACGAGCAGTACTTC. The encoded protein is CASSLSDDGDYEQYF.

The chain recombines TRBV28 with TRBJ2-7; D remains unclear. This CDR3 is built from 13 residues. V lost 3 bases to trimming and J lost 3 bases, with 9 bases between them. The germline V gene encodes CDR1 MDHEN and CDR2 SYDVKM. The CDR3 sequence: CASSLAQFYEQYF. Written as DNA, the CDR3 is TGTGCCAGCAGTTTGGCCCAGTTCTACGAGCAGTACTTC.

This clone was detected a few times. This chain joins TRBV10-1 and TRBJ1-2; no clear D. V was cut by 0 bases and J by 4 bases, with 3 bases left in between. The CDR3 is 12 amino acids. CDR1 is WNHNN and CDR2 is SYGVQD in the germline V gene (reference sequence). The chain's CDR3 is CASSESRYGYTF. In nucleotides, the CDR3 is TGCGCCAGCAGTGAGTCACGCTATGGCTACACCTTC.

This clone has only one observation. The chain is built from TRBV14 and TRBJ2-7; D remains ambiguous. The CDR3 is 10 amino acids. Trimming shortened V by 5 bases and J by 8 bases, and 7 bases separated the two germline ends. The germline gives CDR1 SGHDN, CDR2 FVKESK. The CDR3 is CASSGDKQYF. CDR3 sequence (DNA): TGTGCCAGCAGCGGGGATAAGCAGTACTTC.

Only a few counts were recorded for this clone. The rearrangement uses TRBV4-1 and TRBJ2-7; possibly TRBD1 for D (5 bases). The CDR3 contains 14 residues. V shed 1 base and J shed 5 bases, with 12 bases lying between them. Germline loops: CDR1 MGHRA, CDR2 YSYEKL. The CDR3 reads CASSQVGQVHEQYF. The DNA for the CDR3 is TGCGCCAGCAGCCAAGTGGGGCAGGTCCACGAGCAGTACTTC.

The CDR3 coding sequence is TGTGCCAGCAGCCCGACCGGGACAGGCTACGAGCAGTACTTC. This gives the protein CASSPTGTGYEQYF. This rearrangement joins TRBV9 to TRBJ2-7; 8 nucleotides line up with TRBD1. Germline CDR1 and CDR2: SGDLS and YYNGEE. CDR3 length: 14 residues. The V and J ends lost 4 bases and 3 bases, in that order; junction bases with no gene match: 6.

The V gene is TRBV10-3, the J gene TRBJ2-6; D not certain. V dropped 4 bases and J dropped 1 base, with 5 bases sitting between them. Germline values: CDR1 ENHRY, CDR2 SYGVKD. The CDR3 contains 14 residues. CDR3 in amino acids: CAISVGSGANVLTF. CDR3 nucleotides: TGTGCCATCAGTGTCGGGTCTGGGGCCAACGTCCTGACTTTC.

The chain couples TRBV29-1 to TRBJ1-1; maybe TRBD1 (6 bases). Germline V gene data show CDR1 as SQVTM and CDR2 as ANQGSEA. The CDR3 loop spans 13 amino acids. V lost 2 bases and J 12 bases, leaving 19 bases between the germline ends. CDR3 protein: CSVETPTGYETFF. CDR3 in DNA: TGCAGCGTTGAAACCCCGACAGGTTACGAGACTTTCTTT.

The J gene is TRBJ2-5, the V gene TRBV27, with D uncertain. Germline loops: CDR1 MNHEY, CDR2 SMNVEV (reference sequence). Trimming cost V 6 bases and J 5 bases, with 16 bases left between them. This CDR3 region has 14 residues. The chain's CDR3 is CASSPGPWRETQYF. The CDR3 DNA sequence: TGTGCCAGCAGCCCGGGTCCTTGGCGGGAGACCCAGTACTTC.

This clone came up a few times. The chain recombines TRBV6-4 with TRBJ1-1; 12 positions agree with TRBD1. Trimming at V came to 6 bases and at J to 5 bases, leaving 13 bases not matched to a gene. Germline V gene lookup returns CDR1 MRHNA and CDR2 SNTAGT. CDR3 length: 17 residues. DNA for the CDR3: TGTGCCAGCAGCCCCGGGACAGGGGGCTTGGTAAGGACTGAAGCTTTCTTT. It encodes CASSPGTGGLVRTEAFF.

This sequence joins TRBV11-2 and TRBJ2-3; D might be TRBD2 (6 bases). This CDR3 comprises 17 residues. V was cut by 5 bases and J by 2 bases, with 20 bases left in between. CDR1 and CDR2 (germline): SGHAT, FQNNGV. The CDR3 nucleotides read TGTGCCAGCAGCCCTGACACGGGACTGTCTTTCACAGATACGCAGTATTTT. It codes for CASSPDTGLSFTDTQYF.

The chain recombines TRBV7-9 with TRBJ2-2; no firm D call. CDR1 is SEHNR, CDR2 FQNEAQ, per germline (reference sequence). V was trimmed by 1 base and J by 6 bases, leaving 9 bases between them. CDR3 length: 14 residues. CDR3 amino acids: CASSLVSLAGELFF. The CDR3 nucleotides read TGTGCCAGCAGCTTAGTGTCTTTGGCCGGGGAGCTGTTTTTT. The whole variable domain, remainder taken from reference TRBV7-9 and TRBJ2-2, is DTGVSQNPRHKITKRGQNVTFRCDPISEHNRLYWYRQTLGQGPEFLTYFQNEAQLEKSRLLSDRFSAERPKGSFSTLEIQRTEQGDSAMYLCASSLVSLAGELFFGEGSRLTVL.